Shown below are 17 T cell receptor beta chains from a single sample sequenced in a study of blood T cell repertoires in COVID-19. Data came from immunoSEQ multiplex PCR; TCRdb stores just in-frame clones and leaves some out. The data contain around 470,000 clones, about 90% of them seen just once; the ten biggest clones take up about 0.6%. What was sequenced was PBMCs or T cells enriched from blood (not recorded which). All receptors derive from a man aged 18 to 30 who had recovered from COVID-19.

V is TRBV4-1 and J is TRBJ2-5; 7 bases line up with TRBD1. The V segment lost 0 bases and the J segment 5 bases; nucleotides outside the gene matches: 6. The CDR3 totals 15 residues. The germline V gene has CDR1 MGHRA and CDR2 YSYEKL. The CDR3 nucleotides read TGCGCCAGCAGCCAAGAAGCACAGGGGTTGGAGACCCAGTACTTC. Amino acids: CASSQEAQGLETQYF.

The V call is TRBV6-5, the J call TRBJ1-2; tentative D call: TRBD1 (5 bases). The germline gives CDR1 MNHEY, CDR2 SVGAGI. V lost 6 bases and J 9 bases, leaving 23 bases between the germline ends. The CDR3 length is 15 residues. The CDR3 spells CASSYGGGTASRYTF. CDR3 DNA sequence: TGTGCCAGCAGCTACGGCGGAGGGACGGCATCTCGCTACACCTTC.

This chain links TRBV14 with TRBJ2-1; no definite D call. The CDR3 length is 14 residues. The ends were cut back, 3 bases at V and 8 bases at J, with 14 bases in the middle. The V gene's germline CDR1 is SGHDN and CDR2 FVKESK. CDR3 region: CASSHSEPAHEQFF. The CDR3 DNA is TGTGCCAGCAGCCATTCCGAGCCCGCACATGAGCAGTTCTTC. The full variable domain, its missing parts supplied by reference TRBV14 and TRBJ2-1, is EAGVTQFPSHSVIEKGQTVTLRCDPISGHDNLYWYRRVMGKEIKFLLHFVKESKQDESGMPNNRFLAERTGGTYSTLKVQPAELEDSGVYFCASSHSEPAHEQFFGPGTRLTVL.

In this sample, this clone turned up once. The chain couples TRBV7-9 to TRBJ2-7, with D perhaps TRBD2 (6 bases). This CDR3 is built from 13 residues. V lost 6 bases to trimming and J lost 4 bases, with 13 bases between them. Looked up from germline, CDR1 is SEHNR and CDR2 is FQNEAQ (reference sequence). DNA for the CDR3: TGTGCCAGCAGGGGAGGAACGGGTTACGAGCAGTACTTC. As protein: CASRGGTGYEQYF.

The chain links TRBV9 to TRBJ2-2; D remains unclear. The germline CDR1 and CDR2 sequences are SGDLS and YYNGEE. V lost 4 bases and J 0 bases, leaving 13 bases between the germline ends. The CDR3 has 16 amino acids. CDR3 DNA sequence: TGTGCCAGCAGCCTTAATCAGGATTCGAACACCGGGGAGCTGTTTTTT. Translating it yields CASSLNQDSNTGELFF.

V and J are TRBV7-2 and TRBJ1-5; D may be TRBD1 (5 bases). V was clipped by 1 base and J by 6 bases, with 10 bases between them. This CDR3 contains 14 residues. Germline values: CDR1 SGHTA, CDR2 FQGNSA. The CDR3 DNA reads TGTGCCAGCAGCTTAGGAGGGGAGGGTCAGCCCCAGCATTTT. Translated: CASSLGGEGQPQHF.

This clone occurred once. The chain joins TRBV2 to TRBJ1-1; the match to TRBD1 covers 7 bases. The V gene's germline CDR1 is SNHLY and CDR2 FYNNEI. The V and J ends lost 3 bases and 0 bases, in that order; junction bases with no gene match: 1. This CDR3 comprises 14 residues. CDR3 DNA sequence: TGTGCCAGCAGTGACCAGGGGGTGAACACTGAAGCTTTCTTT. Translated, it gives CASSDQGVNTEAFF.

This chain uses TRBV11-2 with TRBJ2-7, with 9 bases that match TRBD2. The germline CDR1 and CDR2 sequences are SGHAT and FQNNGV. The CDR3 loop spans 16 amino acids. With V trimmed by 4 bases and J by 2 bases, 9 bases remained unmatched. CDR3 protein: CASSYSSGIGPYEQYF. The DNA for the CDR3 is TGTGCCAGCAGCTATTCTAGCGGGATAGGTCCCTACGAGCAGTACTTC. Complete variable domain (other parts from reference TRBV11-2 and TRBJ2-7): EAGVAQSPRYKIIEKRQSVAFWCNPISGHATLYWYQQILGQGPKLLIQFQNNGVVDDSQLPKDRFSAERLKGVDSTLKIQPAKLEDSAVYLCASSYSSGIGPYEQYFGPGTRLTVT.

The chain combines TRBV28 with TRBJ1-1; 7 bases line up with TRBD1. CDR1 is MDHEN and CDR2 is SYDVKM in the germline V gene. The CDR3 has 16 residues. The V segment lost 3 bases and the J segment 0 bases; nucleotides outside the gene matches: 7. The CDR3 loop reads CASSLRQGGLNTEAFF. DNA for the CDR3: TGTGCCAGCAGTTTGCGGCAGGGGGGACTGAACACTGAAGCTTTCTTT.

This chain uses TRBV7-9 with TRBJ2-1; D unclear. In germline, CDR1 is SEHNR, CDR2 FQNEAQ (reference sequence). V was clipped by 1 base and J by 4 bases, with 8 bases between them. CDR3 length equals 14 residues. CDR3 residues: CASSLVGRYNEQFF. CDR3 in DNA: TGTGCCAGCAGCTTAGTTGGCAGATACAATGAGCAGTTCTTC.

The CDR3 DNA reads TGCAGCGTTGAGTGGCTAGCGGGCTGGACAGATACGCAGTATTTT. Translation gives CSVEWLAGWTDTQYF. The rearrangement uses TRBV29-1 and TRBJ2-3; TRBD2 aligns across 8 bases. This CDR3 has 15 amino acids. V lost 3 bases to trimming and J lost 3 bases; unmatched junction nucleotides: 8. Looked up from germline, CDR1 is SQVTM and CDR2 is ANQGSEA.

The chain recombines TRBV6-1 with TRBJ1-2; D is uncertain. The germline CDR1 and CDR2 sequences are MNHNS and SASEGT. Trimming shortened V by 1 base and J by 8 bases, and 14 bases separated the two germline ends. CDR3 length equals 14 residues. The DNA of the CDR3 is TGTGCCAGCAGTGAAGACCCAGGTTCGCGCGGCTACACCTTC. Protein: CASSEDPGSRGYTF.

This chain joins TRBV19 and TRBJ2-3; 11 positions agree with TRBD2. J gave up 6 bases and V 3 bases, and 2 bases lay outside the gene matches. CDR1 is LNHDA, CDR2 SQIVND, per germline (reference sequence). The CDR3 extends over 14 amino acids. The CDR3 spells CASSMTSGMDTQYF. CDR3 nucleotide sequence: TGTGCCAGTAGTATGACTAGCGGGATGGATACGCAGTATTTT.

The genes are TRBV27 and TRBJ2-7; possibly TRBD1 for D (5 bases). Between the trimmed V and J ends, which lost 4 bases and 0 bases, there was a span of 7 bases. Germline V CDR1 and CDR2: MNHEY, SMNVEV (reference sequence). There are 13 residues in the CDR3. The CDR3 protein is CASSSDISYEQYF. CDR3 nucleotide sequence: TGTGCCAGCAGTTCGGACATCTCCTACGAGCAGTACTTC.

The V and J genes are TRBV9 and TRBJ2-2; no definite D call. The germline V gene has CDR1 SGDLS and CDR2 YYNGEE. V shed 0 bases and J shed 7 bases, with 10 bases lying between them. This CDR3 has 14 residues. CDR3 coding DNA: TGTGCCAGCAGCGTAGAGTTCAATAGCGGGGAGCTGTTTTTT. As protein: CASSVEFNSGELFF.

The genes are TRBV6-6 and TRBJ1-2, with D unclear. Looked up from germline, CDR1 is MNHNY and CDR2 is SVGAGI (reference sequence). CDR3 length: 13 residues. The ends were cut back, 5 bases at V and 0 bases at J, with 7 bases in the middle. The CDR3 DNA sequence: TGTGCCAGCAGTCCTACTACTAACTATGGCTACACCTTC. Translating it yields CASSPTTNYGYTF.

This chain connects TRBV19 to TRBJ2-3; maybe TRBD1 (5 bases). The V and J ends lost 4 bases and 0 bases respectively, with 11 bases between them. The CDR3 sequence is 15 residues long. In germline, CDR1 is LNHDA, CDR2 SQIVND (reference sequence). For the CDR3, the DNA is TGTGCCAGTAGTAGGGGCAGCAAAAGCACAGATACGCAGTATTTT. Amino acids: CASSRGSKSTDTQYF.